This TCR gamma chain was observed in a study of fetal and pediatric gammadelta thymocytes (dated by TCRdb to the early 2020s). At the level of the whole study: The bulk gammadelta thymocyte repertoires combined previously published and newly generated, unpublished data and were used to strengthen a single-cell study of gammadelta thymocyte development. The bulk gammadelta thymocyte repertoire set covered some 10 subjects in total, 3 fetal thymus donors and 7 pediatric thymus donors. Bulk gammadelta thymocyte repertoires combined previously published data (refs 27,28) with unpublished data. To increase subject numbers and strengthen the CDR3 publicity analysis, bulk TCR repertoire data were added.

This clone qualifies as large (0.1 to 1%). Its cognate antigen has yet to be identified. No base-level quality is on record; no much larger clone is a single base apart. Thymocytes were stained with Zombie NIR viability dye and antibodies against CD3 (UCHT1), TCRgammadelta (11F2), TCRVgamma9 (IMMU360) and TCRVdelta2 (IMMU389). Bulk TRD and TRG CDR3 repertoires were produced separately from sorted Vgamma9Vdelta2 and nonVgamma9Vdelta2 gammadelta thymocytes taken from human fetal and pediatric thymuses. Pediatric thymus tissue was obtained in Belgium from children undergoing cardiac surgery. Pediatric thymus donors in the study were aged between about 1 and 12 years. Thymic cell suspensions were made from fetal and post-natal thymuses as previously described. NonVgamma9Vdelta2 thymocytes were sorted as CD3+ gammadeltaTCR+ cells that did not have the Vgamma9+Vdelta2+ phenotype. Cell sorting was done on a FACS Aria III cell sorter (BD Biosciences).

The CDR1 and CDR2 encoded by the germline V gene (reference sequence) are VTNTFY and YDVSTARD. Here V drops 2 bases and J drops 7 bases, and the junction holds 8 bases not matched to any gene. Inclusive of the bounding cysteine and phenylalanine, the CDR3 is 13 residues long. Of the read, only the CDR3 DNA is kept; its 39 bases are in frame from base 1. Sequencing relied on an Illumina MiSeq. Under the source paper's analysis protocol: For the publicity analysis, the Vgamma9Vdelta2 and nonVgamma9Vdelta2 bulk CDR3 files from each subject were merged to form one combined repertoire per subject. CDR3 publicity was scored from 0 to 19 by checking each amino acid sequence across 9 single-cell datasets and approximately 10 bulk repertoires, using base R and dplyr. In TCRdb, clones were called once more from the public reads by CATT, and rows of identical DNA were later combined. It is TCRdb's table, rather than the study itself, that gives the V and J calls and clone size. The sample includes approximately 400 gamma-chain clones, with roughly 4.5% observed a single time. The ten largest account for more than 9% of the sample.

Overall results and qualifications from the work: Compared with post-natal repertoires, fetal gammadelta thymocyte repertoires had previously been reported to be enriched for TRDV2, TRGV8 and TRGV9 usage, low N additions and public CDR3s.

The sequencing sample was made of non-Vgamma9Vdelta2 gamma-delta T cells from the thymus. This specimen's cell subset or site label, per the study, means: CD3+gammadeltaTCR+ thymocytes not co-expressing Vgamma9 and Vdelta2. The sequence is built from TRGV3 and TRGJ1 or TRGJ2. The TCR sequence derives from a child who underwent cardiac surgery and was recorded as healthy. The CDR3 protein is CATWDMSCYKKLF. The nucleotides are TGTGCCACCTGGGACATGAGTTGCTATAAGAAACTCTTT.